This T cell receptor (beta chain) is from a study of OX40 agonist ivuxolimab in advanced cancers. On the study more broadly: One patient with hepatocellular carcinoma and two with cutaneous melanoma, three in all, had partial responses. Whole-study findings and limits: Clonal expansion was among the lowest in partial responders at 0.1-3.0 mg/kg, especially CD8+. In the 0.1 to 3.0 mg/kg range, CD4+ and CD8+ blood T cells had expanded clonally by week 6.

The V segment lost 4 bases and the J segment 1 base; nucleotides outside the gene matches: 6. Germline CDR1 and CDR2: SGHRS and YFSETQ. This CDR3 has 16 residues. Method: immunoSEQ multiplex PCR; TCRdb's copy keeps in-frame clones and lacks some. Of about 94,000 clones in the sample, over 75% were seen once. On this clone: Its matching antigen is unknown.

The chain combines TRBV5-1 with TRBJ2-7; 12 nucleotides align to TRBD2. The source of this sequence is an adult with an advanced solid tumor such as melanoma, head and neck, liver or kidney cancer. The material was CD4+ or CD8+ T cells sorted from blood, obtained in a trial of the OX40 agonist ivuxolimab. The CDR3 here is CASSPKTSGGSYEQYF. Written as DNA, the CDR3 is TGCGCCAGCAGCCCTAAGACTAGCGGGGGTTCCTACGAGCAGTACTTC.